Listed here are 2 T cell receptor beta chains from one sample, sequenced in a study of blood T cell repertoires in COVID-19. Libraries were prepared by immunoSEQ multiplex PCR; TCRdb keeps only in-frame clonotypes and omits some of them. The sample consists of over 200,000 clones, 80% to 90% of them appearing once. Specimen: PBMCs or T cells enriched from blood (not recorded which). The receptors originated from a woman younger than 45 who had been exposed to COVID-19.

CDR3 nucleotide sequence: TGTGCCTGGAGTGTATTGGGGGACTGGACCAATTCACCCCTCCACTTT. It translates to CAWSVLGDWTNSPLHF. The chain employs TRBV30 and TRBJ1-6; perhaps TRBD1 as D (5 bases). Germline V gene sequence: CDR1 GTSNPN, CDR2 SVGIG (reference sequence). This CDR3 region has 16 residues. Between the trimmed V and J ends, which lost 0 bases and 7 bases, there was a span of 16 bases.

The chain uses TRBV28 and TRBJ1-6; 10 bases map to TRBD1. Trimming removed 5 bases from V and 9 bases from J; junction bases left unmatched: 1. Germline CDR1 MDHEN, CDR2 SYDVKM. This CDR3 is built from 13 residues. This CDR3 is CASSGDRGSPLHF. Written as DNA, the CDR3 is TGTGCCAGCAGTGGGGACAGGGGTTCACCCCTCCACTTT.